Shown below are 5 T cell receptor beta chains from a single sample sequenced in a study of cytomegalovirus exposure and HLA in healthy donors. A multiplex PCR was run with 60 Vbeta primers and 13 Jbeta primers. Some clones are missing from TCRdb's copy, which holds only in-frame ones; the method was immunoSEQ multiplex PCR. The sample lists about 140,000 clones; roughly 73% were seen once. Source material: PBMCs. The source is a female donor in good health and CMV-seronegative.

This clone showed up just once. The CDR3 nucleotides are TGTGCCAGCAGCCGGGGGGCGACGTACAATGAGCAGTTCTTC. Translated, it gives CASSRGATYNEQFF. The V and J genes are TRBV11-3 and TRBJ2-1, with a possible D match to TRBD2 (7 bases). Germline V CDR1 and CDR2: SGHNT, YENEEA. V lost 5 bases and J 4 bases, leaving 12 bases between the germline ends. CDR3 size: 14 residues.

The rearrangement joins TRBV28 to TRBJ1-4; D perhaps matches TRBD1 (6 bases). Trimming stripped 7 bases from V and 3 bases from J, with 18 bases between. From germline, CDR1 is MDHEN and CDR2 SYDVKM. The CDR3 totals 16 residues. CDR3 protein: CASTYPRGTANEKLFF. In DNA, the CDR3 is TGTGCCAGCACATACCCCAGGGGAACCGCTAATGAAAAACTGTTTTTT. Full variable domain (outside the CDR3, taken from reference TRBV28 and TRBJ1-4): DVKVTQSSRYLVKRTGEKVFLECVQDMDHENMFWYRQDPGLGLRLIYFSYDVKMKEKGDIPEGYSVSREKKERFSLILESASTNQTSMYLCASTYPRGTANEKLFFGSGTQLSVL.

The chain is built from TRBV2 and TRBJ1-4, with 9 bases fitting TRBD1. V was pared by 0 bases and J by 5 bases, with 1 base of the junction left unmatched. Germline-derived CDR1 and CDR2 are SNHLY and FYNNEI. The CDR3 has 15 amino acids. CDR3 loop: CASSEAGTGNEKLFF. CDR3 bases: TGTGCCAGCAGTGAAGCCGGGACAGGGAATGAAAAACTGTTTTTT.

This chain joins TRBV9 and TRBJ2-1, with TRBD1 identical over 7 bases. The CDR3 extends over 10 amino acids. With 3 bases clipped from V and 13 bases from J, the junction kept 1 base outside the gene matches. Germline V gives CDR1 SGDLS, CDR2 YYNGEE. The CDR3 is CASSGDRQFF. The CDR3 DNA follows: TGTGCCAGCAGCGGGGACAGACAGTTCTTC.

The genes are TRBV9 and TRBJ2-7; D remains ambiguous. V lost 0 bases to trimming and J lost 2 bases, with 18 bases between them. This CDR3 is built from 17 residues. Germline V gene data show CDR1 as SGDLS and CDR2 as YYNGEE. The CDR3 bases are TGTGCCAGCAGCGTAGAATCCGGTTTAGCTCCGACCTACGAGCAGTACTTC. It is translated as CASSVESGLAPTYEQYF.